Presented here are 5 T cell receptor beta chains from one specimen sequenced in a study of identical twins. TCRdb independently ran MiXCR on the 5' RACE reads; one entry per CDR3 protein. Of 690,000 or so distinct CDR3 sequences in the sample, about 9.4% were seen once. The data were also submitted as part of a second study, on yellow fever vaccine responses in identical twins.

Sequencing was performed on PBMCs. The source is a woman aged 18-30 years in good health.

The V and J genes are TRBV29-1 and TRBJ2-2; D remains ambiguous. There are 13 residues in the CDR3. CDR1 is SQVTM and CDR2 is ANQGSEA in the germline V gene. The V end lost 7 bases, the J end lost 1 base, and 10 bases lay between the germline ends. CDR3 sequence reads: CSAPNGNTGELFF. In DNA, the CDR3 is TGCAGCGCCCCGAATGGGAACACCGGGGAGCTGTTTTTT.

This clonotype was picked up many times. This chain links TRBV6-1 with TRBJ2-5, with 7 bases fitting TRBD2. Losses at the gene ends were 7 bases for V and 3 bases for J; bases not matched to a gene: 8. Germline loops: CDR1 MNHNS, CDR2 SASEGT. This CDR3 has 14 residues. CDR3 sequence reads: CASTLWGGEETQYF. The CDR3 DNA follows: TGTGCCAGCACCCTGTGGGGAGGGGAAGAGACCCAGTACTTC.

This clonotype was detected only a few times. CDR3: CASSTAGTSGATYEQYF. The CDR3 DNA follows: TGTGCCAGCAGCACCGCCGGGACTAGCGGGGCCACCTACGAGCAGTACTTC. The rearrangement joins TRBV7-9 to TRBJ2-7; 13 bases align to TRBD2. Germline lookup yields CDR1 SEHNR and CDR2 FQNEAQ (reference sequence). The CDR3 extends over 17 amino acids. Unmatched junction bases numbered 9, after V lost 5 bases and J lost 2 bases.

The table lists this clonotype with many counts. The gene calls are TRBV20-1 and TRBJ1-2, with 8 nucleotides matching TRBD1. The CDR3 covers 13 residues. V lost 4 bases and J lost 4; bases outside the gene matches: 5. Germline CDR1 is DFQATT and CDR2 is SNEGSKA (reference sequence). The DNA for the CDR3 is TGCAGTGCTACCCCTGACAGGGGCTATGGCTACACCTTC. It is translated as CSATPDRGYGYTF.

CDR3 in DNA: TGTGCCAGCAGTCCACAGGGTGCAGGGGCCAACGTCCTGACTTTC. This encodes CASSPQGAGANVLTF. The rearrangement links TRBV12-3 or TRBV12-4 to TRBJ2-6; TRBD1 is a possible D gene (6 bases). Trimming removed 5 bases from V and 4 bases from J, with 12 bases in between. The length of the CDR3 is 15 residues.